These 14 T cell receptor beta chains share one sample of origin, sequenced in a study of shared clonotypes between healthy human individuals. Generated by immunoSEQ multiplex PCR, the TCRdb table keeps only in-frame clones and is missing some. The table lists 2 million to 2.5 million clones, roughly 92% of them singletons, with approximately 0.39% in the top ten. The specimen sequenced was naive CD4+ T cells from PBMCs. Subset of the sample: CD45RA+ positively selected. The receptors here all came from a man between 18 and 29 years old in good health. Some clones in this sample may be carry-over from other donors' samples.

The DNA of the CDR3 is TGCAGCGTCCGTGGGACAGGGGATGGCTACACCTTC. As protein: CSVRGTGDGYTF. The rearrangement uses TRBV29-1 and TRBJ1-2; TRBD1 matches 10 bases. Germline V gene data show CDR1 as SQVTM and CDR2 as ANQGSEA. This CDR3 has 12 residues. Trimming at V came to 6 bases and at J to 6 bases, leaving 4 bases not matched to a gene.

In the case of this clone: Other DNA variants within this sample encode the same CDR3. The rearrangement joins TRBV30 to TRBJ2-1; D not certain. Germline V gene sequence: CDR1 GTSNPN, CDR2 SVGIG (reference sequence). V was trimmed by 0 bases and J by 0 bases, leaving 6 bases between them. CDR3 length equals 14 residues. The DNA of the CDR3 is TGTGCCTGGAGTGTCCTAAGCTCCTACAATGAGCAGTTCTTC. Translated, it gives CAWSVLSSYNEQFF.

The V gene is TRBV6-5, the J gene TRBJ1-2; no reliable D call. V dropped 6 bases and J dropped 3 bases, with 8 bases sitting between them. CDR3 length: 12 amino acids. Germline values: CDR1 MNHEY, CDR2 SVGAGI. DNA of the CDR3: TGTGCCAGCAGCAATTACGACTATGGCTACACCTTC. Protein: CASSNYDYGYTF.

The V gene is TRBV14, the J gene TRBJ2-1; D unresolved. Germline V gives CDR1 SGHDN, CDR2 FVKESK. This CDR3 is built from 12 residues. Trimming removed 2 bases at V and 10 bases at J, with 9 bases between. The CDR3 region is CASSQRPAEQFF. For the CDR3, the DNA is TGTGCCAGCAGCCAACGCCCCGCGGAGCAGTTCTTC.

The V and J genes are TRBV29-1 and TRBJ1-1, with a tentative D call TRBD1 (6 bases). The germline V gene encodes CDR1 SQVTM and CDR2 ANQGSEA. V was trimmed by 4 bases and J by 8 bases, leaving 14 bases between them. The CDR3 runs to 12 residues. In DNA form, the CDR3 reads TGCAGCGTTGTAAGGGGGGCGCCGGAAGCTTTCTTT. It codes for CSVVRGAPEAFF.

The V and J genes are TRBV28 and TRBJ2-7; no firm D call. The CDR3 has 12 amino acids. Germline V gene data show CDR1 as MDHEN and CDR2 as SYDVKM. With 5 bases removed from V and 4 bases from J, the gap between germline ends came to 9 bases. The CDR3 DNA sequence: TGTGCCAGCAGTCAAAAACCTTACGAGCAGTACTTC. Its translation is CASSQKPYEQYF.

The V call is TRBV28, the J call TRBJ1-5; 7 bases agree with TRBD1. Trimming at V came to 5 bases and at J to 6 bases, leaving 7 bases not matched to a gene. The length of the CDR3 is 14 residues. The germline V gene encodes CDR1 MDHEN and CDR2 SYDVKM. DNA for the CDR3: TGTGCCAGCAGTAATACAGGGGTTCCTCAGCCCCAGCATTTT. It specifies CASSNTGVPQPQHF.

The rearrangement uses TRBV18 and TRBJ2-3; D not certain. This CDR3 is 13 amino acids long. Germline CDR1 reads KGHSH; CDR2 reads LQKENI. Trimming left V 3 bases short and J 6 bases short, with 10 bases between. In DNA form, the CDR3 reads TGTGCCAGCTCACCCCGGTTGGTTGATACGCAGTATTTT. This codes for CASSPRLVDTQYF.

This chain joins TRBV7-2 and TRBJ2-7, with TRBD2 matching 12 bases. The CDR3 totals 18 residues. Germline V CDR1 and CDR2: SGHTA, FQGNSA. The trim removed 4 bases at V and 3 bases at J, leaving 13 bases unmatched. CDR3 sequence (DNA): TGTGCCAGCAGCTCCCCCTCACTCGGACTAGCGGGACGCTACGAGCAGTACTTC. Translation gives CASSSPSLGLAGRYEQYF.

The V gene is TRBV9, the J gene TRBJ2-6; D tentatively fits TRBD1 or TRBD2 (5 bases each). Germline V CDR1 and CDR2: SGDLS, YYNGEE. Trimming cost V 0 bases and J 12 bases, with 16 bases left between them. This CDR3 region has 15 residues. The CDR3 region has the DNA TGTGCCAGCAGCGTAGAAGGGACGCCCACGGGCGTCCTGACTTTC. Its translation is CASSVEGTPTGVLTF.

The J gene is TRBJ2-7, the V gene TRBV21-1; whether TRBD2, the table's D call, matches the DNA was not checked. TRBV21-1 is shown as a pseudogene. The CDR3 has 16 amino acids. In DNA form, the CDR3 reads TGTGCCAGCAGCAAATCGGGACTAGCGGGAGTGTACGAGCAGTACTTC. This codes for CASSKSGLAGVYEQYF.

The chain combines TRBV5-4 with TRBJ2-7; no reliable D call. The CDR3 covers 14 residues. Germline V gene sequence: CDR1 SGHNT, CDR2 YYREEE (reference sequence). V lost 1 base to trimming and J lost 0 bases, with 8 bases between them. The DNA of the CDR3 is TGTGCCAGCAGCTTGCCAGGTAGCTCCTACGAGCAGTACTTC. It codes for CASSLPGSSYEQYF.

The chain recombines TRBV6-6 with TRBJ2-7; perhaps TRBD2 as D (6 bases). The CDR3 has 13 residues. V was clipped by 6 bases and J by 9 bases, with 18 bases between them. The germline V gene encodes CDR1 MNHNY and CDR2 SVGAGI (reference sequence). Written as DNA, the CDR3 is TGTGCCAGCAGCGGAGCGGGTCCCCTCTCGCAGTACTTC. Its protein is CASSGAGPLSQYF.

The chain links TRBV6-5 to TRBJ2-7; 7 nucleotides match TRBD1. This CDR3 spans 12 amino acids. J was trimmed by 5 bases and V by 6 bases; bases with no gene match: 4. CDR1 and CDR2 (germline): MNHEY, SVGAGI. CDR3 amino acids: CASSRDSNEQYF. CDR3 bases: TGTGCCAGCAGCCGGGACAGCAACGAGCAGTACTTC.